The source of this T cell receptor beta chain is a study of blood T cells in healthy people across ages (dated by TCRdb to between 2015 and 2016). For the wider study: In model experiments, roughly one uniquely barcoded TCR beta cDNA molecule per two T cells was captured by template switching. To avoid experimental bias, donors of different ages were spread randomly across the sequencing lanes. Two additional independent replicas of 1 million unique cDNA reads from the same blood draw were analyzed for two donors (one aged 18 to 29 and one aged 80 or older). Donors were grouped into four age groups: young (average roughly 17 years), middle-aged (about 40), aged (around 62) and long-lived (less than 85). The study measured age-related changes in TCR beta repertoire diversity using deep sequencing normalized with unique cDNA molecular identifiers.

To note about this clonotype: The clone's antigen remains unknown. No base-level quality is on record; no much larger clone is a single base apart.

Inclusive of the bounding cysteine and phenylalanine, the CDR3 is 13 residues long. Only the CDR3 DNA is retained, 39 bases long and in frame from the first base. Sequences SGHRS (CDR1) and YFSETQ (CDR2) are obtained from the germline V gene. Trimming takes 5 bases from V and 3 bases from J, and the germline ends sit 11 bases apart. The full study reports these points: A strong correlation was found between observed TCR beta diversity and the percentage of naive T cells measured by flow cytometry. Conclusive comparison of naive and antigen-experienced compartments was prevented by the profiling of bulk unsorted PBMCs. Because the CMV infection status of the donors was unknown, age-related changes in expanded clonotypes may potentially have been confounded. Total diversity estimates from one million sequenced T cells were considered lower bounds and underestimates. Compared with the aged group, more naive CD4+ T cells, fewer expanded clones and increased TCR diversity were shown by the long-lived group, suggesting age selection. Observed TCR beta diversity per million T cells fell roughly linearly with age, and a significant reduction was already apparent by age around 40.

Systemically healthy Caucasian individuals from Russia, approximately 39 in total and aged about 6 to 100 years, were included as donors. Around 10 milliliters of peripheral blood were collected from each donor into EDTA-treated Vacutainer tubes. Ficoll-Paque density-gradient centrifugation was used to isolate PBMCs, with at least 6.5 million per sample. Trizol reagent was used to extract total RNA from the PBMCs, yielding at least 5.5 micrograms per sample. For every donor, an aliquot of PBMCs went through flow cytometry to measure the percentages of naive CD45RAhigh/CD27high T cells. Library prep was done by 5' RACE. Sequencing took place on an Illumina HiSeq 2500. The second PCR ran for about 7 to 11 cycles and used a J-beta primer mix along with a sample-barcoded 5' primer. A unique molecular identifier was introduced onto each TCR beta cDNA molecule by a template-switch 5' adaptor carrying 12 random nucleotides. Each sample yielded at least 3 million CDR3-containing paired-end reads. First-strand cDNA was synthesized from all RNA with the Mint cDNA synthesis kit, primed by a TRBC-specific oligonucleotide. All cDNA was treated with uracil-DNA glycosylase and then went through a first 18-cycle PCR with the universal primers M1SS and BC2_uni_R. The source study handled its data this way. Normalization of each sample was performed by random selection of 1 million high-quality reads, each carrying a distinct molecular identifier. Instead of being binned into consensus sequences, reads that shared molecular identifiers were thrown out. MiTCR, run with a Q25 quality threshold and the strictest error-elimination algorithm, handled CDR3 identification, clonotype clustering and error correction. A nonparametric unseen species model using Euler transformation provided a lower-bound estimate of total TCR beta diversity. In TCRdb, the public reads were trimmed at Q25 with fastp and aligned with MiXCR, with productive beta chains retained. All rows with the same CDR3 protein become a single entry with the most common DNA and genes. The authors' filters were not applied to this entry. Here the sample has about 1.1 million distinct CDR3 sequences; around two fifths occur a single time. Around 14% of the sample rests with the top ten.

The chain is assembled from TRBV5-1 and TRBJ2-5, and possibly TRBD1, on 6 matching bases. This sequence was found in a man younger than 30 in good health. Sequenced: blood. CDR3 protein: CASRPTGKETQYF. The nucleotides read TGCGCCAGCAGGCCGACAGGAAAAGAGACCCAGTACTTC. The reference TRBV5-1 and TRBJ2-5 proteins fill in what lies around the CDR3, so the full variable domain reads KAGVTQTPRYLIKTRGQQVTLSCSPISGHRSVSWYQQTPGQGLQFLFEYFSETQRNKGNFPGRFSGRQFSNSRSEMNVSTLELGDSALYLCASRPTGKETQYFGPGTRLLVL.